This passage covers 2 T cell receptor beta chains from one sample sequenced in a study of T cell responses to AZD1222 COVID-19 vaccine. Measured with immunoSEQ multiplex PCR; TCRdb has only the in-frame clones, and not every one. The sample shows 130,000 or so clones, about 86% of them seen only once. The material was peripheral blood, obtained on day 0 of AZD1222 vaccination. The receptors here all came from an adult in good health.

This clone turned up a few times. The chain carries TRBV5-1 and TRBJ2-3; D not certain. This CDR3 is built from 13 residues. Looked up from germline, CDR1 is SGHRS and CDR2 is YFSETQ. With 3 bases removed from V and 4 bases from J, the gap between germline ends came to 9 bases. The CDR3 loop reads CASSSAASDTQYF. CDR3 DNA: TGCGCCAGCAGCTCCGCAGCGTCAGATACGCAGTATTTT.

The rearrangement uses TRBV5-8 and TRBJ1-5, with 10 bases matching TRBD1. The trim removed 4 bases at V and 4 bases at J, leaving 5 bases unmatched. The V gene's germline CDR1 is SGHTS and CDR2 YDEGEE. CDR3 size: 15 residues. CDR3 protein: CASSPGQGMNQPQHF. CDR3 in DNA: TGTGCCAGCAGCCCGGGACAGGGGATGAATCAGCCCCAGCATTTT.